These T cell receptor beta chains were read from a single sample in a study of T cell changes during pregnancy in multiple sclerosis. Produced via immunoSEQ multiplex PCR; TCRdb's table is partial and in-frame only. The sample carries about 35,000 clones, around 90% recorded once. Sequencing used CD8+ T cells from peripheral blood mononuclear cells, obtained in the third trimester of pregnancy. These receptors were collected from a female donor with multiple sclerosis, enrolled in a pregnancy study. Each CDR3 is given with its conserved first and last residue. Each record gives: J gene, V gene, D gene, CDR3 length, CDR3 protein. The D gene is left open where the match is weak.

TRBJ2-2,TRBV27,TRBD1,15,CASSPGTVSTGELFF
TRBJ2-2,TRBV7-9,NA,17,CASSLAFGHHNTGELFF
TRBJ2-1,TRBV5-4,NA,15,CASSPSGMGYNEQFF
TRBJ2-3,TRBV30,TRBD2,11,CAGQRGPDRSF
TRBJ1-1,TRBV14,NA,13,CASDAGWNTEAFF
TRBJ1-3,TRBV18,NA,14,CASSPGQLGNTIYF
TRBJ2-1,TRBV18,NA,15,CASSRVGHLRNEQFF
TRBJ2-1,TRBV12-5,TRBD2,15,CASANSLTSGNEQFF
TRBJ2-5,TRBV11-2,NA,14,CASSPWGGRETQYF
TRBJ1-1,TRBV30,NA,12,CAWSVLGSEAFF
TRBJ2-3,TRBV15,NA,15,CATSRDRTSTDTQYF
TRBJ1-3,TRBV10-1,TRBD1,13,CASNQDRVHTIYF
TRBJ1-2,TRBV6-6,TRBD1,13,CASSSQGTDGYTF
TRBJ1-4,TRBV6-5,TRBD1,13,CARSRQGGEKLFF
TRBJ2-7,TRBV4-2,TRBD2,14,CASSQLRGGYEQYF